Listed here are 32 T cell receptor beta chains from one sample, sequenced in a study of tumor-infiltrating lymphocytes in primary liver carcinoma. Researchers drew blood RNA from unsorted whole blood and extracted germline DNA as well. The authors made TCR beta cDNA from 450 to 600 ng total RNA with a constant-region primer. Libraries for TCR beta were built through three nested multiplex PCR rounds, which together made up a slightly modified ARM-PCR procedure. The first two PCR rounds used TRBV1-TRBV30 primers with a Cbeta primer, approximately 10 cycles each. MiXCR, applied by TCRdb to the multiplex PCR reads, yields one record per CDR3 protein. The table lists fewer than 350,000 distinct CDR3 sequences, around 60% of them singletons. Sequencing was done on a sample of peripheral blood. These receptors all stem from a middle-aged man with primary liver carcinoma and hepatitis B virus infection.

As for this clonotype: One junction end disagrees with the germline gene, perhaps due to a read error. The chain uses TRBV4-2 and TRBJ2-7; TRBD1 matches 7 bases. Germline V gene sequence: CDR1 LGHNA, CDR2 YNFKEQ. This CDR3 region has 14 residues. In nucleotides, the CDR3 is TGTGCCAACAGCCAAGACAGGGTTTCCTACGAGCAGTACTTC. It encodes CANSQDRVSYEQYF.

This clonotype was seen a few times. This chain uses TRBV4-3 with TRBJ1-5, with a tentative D call TRBD1 (5 bases). V was cut by 0 bases and J by 7 bases, with 13 bases left in between. The CDR3 spans 15 residues. From germline, CDR1 is LGHNA and CDR2 YSLEER. The CDR3 DNA sequence: TGCGCCAGCAGCCAAGATACAGGAAGGGGCCAGCCCCAGCATTTT. Its translation: CASSQDTGRGQPQHF.

Notes on this clonotype: A much larger clone differs from this one at a single base, so this may be a read error. The chain couples TRBV6-2 or TRBV6-3 to TRBJ2-1; a possible D gene is TRBD2 (5 bases). The CDR3 extends over 13 amino acids. Germline V lookup: CDR1 MNHEY, CDR2 SVGEGT. CDR3 bases: TGTGCCAGCAGTAAGTACAGCGGCAATGAGCAGATCTTC. This translates into CASSKYSGNEQIF.

The chain couples TRBV5-1 to TRBJ2-3; D not resolved. Germline-derived CDR1 and CDR2 are SGHRS and YFSETQ. The CDR3 covers 14 residues. Trimming took off 0 bases at V and 0 bases at J, with 5 bases between the two ends. The CDR3 is CASSLDISTDTQYF. In DNA form, the CDR3 reads TGCGCCAGCAGCTTGGACATTAGCACAGATACGCAGTATTTT.

Notes on this clonotype: A read error is possible here, since a much larger clone lies one base away. The chain joins TRBV29-1 to TRBJ2-3; 8 positions match TRBD1. V gave up 7 bases and J gave up 6 bases; unmatched junction bases: 9. The CDR3 has 13 amino acids. Per the germline V gene, CDR1 is SQVTM and CDR2 is ANQGSEA. The CDR3 sequence: CSAGTGRMDTQYF. CDR3 bases: TGCAGCGCCGGGACAGGCCGTATGGATACGCAGTATTTT.

The chain links TRBV5-1 to TRBJ2-7; 8 bases fit TRBD2. This CDR3 spans 15 amino acids. Germline V CDR1 and CDR2: SGHRS, YFSETQ. Trimming removed 0 bases from V and 6 bases from J; junction bases left unmatched: 8. The CDR3 is CASSLGAGGSREQYF. DNA of the CDR3: TGCGCCAGCAGCTTGGGGGCGGGAGGATCGCGCGAGCAGTACTTC.

This chain links TRBV5-1 with TRBJ2-5; 7 bases align to TRBD2. Germline V gene lookup returns CDR1 SGHRS and CDR2 YFSETQ. After removal of 6 bases from V and 0 bases from J, the junction contained 5 bases not matched to a gene. The CDR3 consists of 14 residues. In DNA, the CDR3 is TGCGCCAGCATGCTAGCGGACTACCAAGAGACCCAGTACTTC. Its translation is CASMLADYQETQYF.

In its sample, this clonotype was seen once. The chain is built from TRBV5-1 and TRBJ1-3; possible D gene TRBD1, 5 bases. Deletions cut 0 bases from V and 6 bases from J, with 13 bases between. CDR3 length equals 15 residues. Germline CDR1 is SGHRS and CDR2 is YFSETQ. The DNA of the CDR3 is TGCGCCAGCAGCTTGGCGCCAGGGTTAGAAAACACCATATATTTT. It specifies CASSLAPGLENTIYF.

A remark on this clonotype: A much larger clone lies one base from this, so it may be a read error. The J gene is TRBJ2-2, the V gene TRBV4-3; 13 bases are shared with TRBD2. The CDR3 is 17 amino acids. Germline values: CDR1 LGHNA, CDR2 YSLEER. The CDR3 nucleotides are TGCGCCAGCAGCCACGCAACTAGCGGGAGGGCCACCGTGGAGCTGTTTTTT. It specifies CASSHATSGRATVELFF.

About this clonotype itself: This may arise from a read error, as a much more abundant clone is one base away. The CDR3 loop reads CASSSLGGSGANVLTF. The CDR3 bases are TGTGCCAGCAGTTCCCTGGGGGGATCTGGGGCCAACGTCCTGACTTTC. The rearrangement uses TRBV6-5 and TRBJ2-6; D is perhaps TRBD2 (6 bases). Germline V gene data show CDR1 as MNHEY and CDR2 as SVGAGI. The CDR3 sequence is 16 residues long. V lost 4 bases, J lost 1 base, and 11 bases lay in between.

The chain combines TRBV4-1 with TRBJ2-6; the D gene is possibly TRBD1 (5 bases). With 0 bases removed from V and 0 bases from J, the gap between germline ends came to 15 bases. Germline values: CDR1 MGHRA, CDR2 YSYEKL. This CDR3 has 19 residues. The CDR3 DNA follows: TGCGCCAGCAGCCAAGATTTAGACAGTTCCGACTCTGGGGCCAACGTCCTGACTTTC. Translation gives CASSQDLDSSDSGANVLTF.

This clonotype has only one observation. The junction departs from the called germline gene at one end, perhaps through a read error. The rearrangement joins TRBV4-3 to TRBJ1-4, with D tentatively TRBD1 (6 bases). This CDR3 has 16 residues. Germline V gene data show CDR1 as LGHNA and CDR2 as YSLEER. CDR3 in amino acids: CVSSQDLQGSNEKLFF. The CDR3 DNA follows: TGTGTCAGCAGCCAAGATCTCCAGGGGTCTAATGAAAAACTGTTTTTT.

On this clonotype itself: An end of the junction differs from the germline gene, which may be a read error. The V call is TRBV10-1, the J call TRBJ2-3; possible D gene TRBD2, 5 bases. This CDR3 is 14 amino acids long. Germline loops: CDR1 WNHNN, CDR2 SYGVQD (reference sequence). CDR3 protein: CGSSRDANTDTQYF. The CDR3 DNA reads TGCGGCAGCAGCCGGGATGCAAACACAGATACGCAGTATTTT.

A note on this clonotype: One end of the junction does not line up with germline, which may come from a read error. The chain employs TRBV2 and TRBJ2-1, with 7 bases matching TRBD2. The CDR3 spans 15 residues. Germline CDR1 reads SNHLY; CDR2 reads FYNNEI. In nucleotides, the CDR3 is TGTGCCAGCAGGTCCCTAGCGGCCTCCTACAATGAGCAGTCCTTC. Its translation: CASRSLAASYNEQSF.

The chain employs TRBV5-1 and TRBJ2-5; the D gene is possibly TRBD1 (6 bases). Germline CDR1 and CDR2: SGHRS and YFSETQ. V dropped 7 bases and J dropped 2 bases, with 18 bases sitting between them. The length of the CDR3 is 15 residues. CDR3 in amino acids: CASAKDRQVQETQYF. The DNA for the CDR3 is TGCGCCAGCGCCAAAGACAGACAGGTACAAGAGACCCAGTACTTC.

This clonotype was detected ten times or more. The rearrangement links TRBV6-5 to TRBJ1-2; 9 bases fit TRBD1. The germline CDR1 and CDR2 sequences are MNHEY and SVGAGI. CDR3 length: 14 residues. The ends lost 6 bases at V and 7 bases at J; junction bases unmatched: 9. The CDR3 reads CASSGTGHQGGYTF. CDR3 coding DNA: TGTGCCAGCAGCGGGACAGGGCATCAGGGTGGCTACACCTTC.

With regard to this clonotype: Germline and junction disagree at one end, which may indicate a read error. The CDR3: CVSTLGTVADTQYF. In nucleotides, the CDR3 is TGTGTCAGCACCTTAGGGACAGTAGCAGATACGCAGTATTTT. The gene calls are TRBV11-2 and TRBJ2-3; 7 nucleotides line up with TRBD1. The CDR3 length is 14 residues. CDR1 and CDR2 from the germline V gene are SGHAT and FQNNGV.

The V call is TRBV11-2, the J call TRBJ2-3; D is unresolved. The CDR3 sequence is 16 residues long. Trimming removed 2 bases from V and 3 bases from J, with 15 bases in between. From germline, CDR1 is SGHAT and CDR2 FQNNGV. The CDR3 loop is CASSLYLRLMTDTQYF. CDR3 nucleotides: TGTGCCAGCAGCTTATATCTGAGGTTGATGACAGATACGCAGTATTTT.

The chain has TRBV6-6 and TRBJ2-1; 9 nucleotides line up with TRBD2. Germline values: CDR1 MNHNY, CDR2 SVGAGI (reference sequence). There are 16 residues in the CDR3. J lost 3 bases, V lost 6 bases, and 9 bases had no gene match. The CDR3 here is CASSQASGEHYNEQFF. In DNA, the CDR3 is TGTGCCAGCAGCCAGGCTAGCGGGGAACACTACAATGAGCAGTTCTTC.

Remarks on this clonotype: At one boundary the junction diverges from the germline segment, which might be a read error. The chain has TRBV2 and TRBJ2-1; D is possibly TRBD1 or TRBD2 (5 bases each). The CDR3 consists of 16 residues. CDR1 and CDR2 from the germline V gene are SNHLY and FYNNEI. The chain's CDR3 is CASSEGDESSYDEQLF. CDR3 nucleotide sequence: TGTGCCAGCAGTGAAGGGGACGAGAGCTCCTACGATGAGCAGTTATTC.

The chain combines TRBV5-5 with TRBJ2-7; 7 bases align to TRBD1. The CDR3 has 13 amino acids. In germline, CDR1 is SGHKS, CDR2 YYEKEE (reference sequence). After removal of 0 bases from V and 6 bases from J, the junction contained 3 bases not matched to a gene. The CDR3 DNA reads TGTGCCAGCAGCTTGGAACAGGGGCTCGAGCAGTACTTC. Translated: CASSLEQGLEQYF.

On this clonotype: An end of the junction differs from the germline gene, which may be a read error. The chain uses TRBV11-2 and TRBJ2-3, with D unresolved. Per the germline V gene, CDR1 is SGHAT and CDR2 is FQNNGV. CDR3 length equals 15 residues. The CDR3 DNA is TGTGCCAGCAGCTTATTCGTGGGGTCGGCGGATACGCAGTACTTT. Residues: CASSLFVGSADTQYF.

Comment on this clonotype: Mismatch with germline at one junction end may stem from a read error. The V and J genes are TRBV6-1 and TRBJ2-7, with a weak D call TRBD1 (6 bases). The CDR3 extends over 13 amino acids. Germline V lookup: CDR1 MNHNS, CDR2 SASEGT. The CDR3 spells CASSEKGGSEQHF. Here the CDR3 DNA reads TGTGCCAGCAGTGAAAAAGGGGGAAGCGAGCAGCACTTC.

Comment on this clonotype: This may stem from a read error, because a much larger clone lies one nucleotide away. The V call is TRBV6-1, the J call TRBJ1-1, with a possible D match to TRBD1 (5 bases). The CDR3 has 12 residues. Germline CDR1 is MNHNS and CDR2 is SASEGT. The CDR3: CTSQGLGTEAFF. CDR3 bases: TGTACCAGCCAGGGACTGGGCACTGAAGCTTTCTTT.

Worth noting for this clonotype: One base away lies a much larger clone, so this may be a sequencing read error. This sequence joins TRBV6-5 and TRBJ2-7; 12 bases map to TRBD2. CDR1 and CDR2 from the germline V gene are MNHEY and SVGAGI. The CDR3 is 14 amino acids. This CDR3 reads CDSRTLAGGDEQYF. The CDR3 nucleotides read TGTGACAGCAGGACCCTAGCGGGAGGGGACGAGCAGTACTTC.

With regard to this clonotype: It is likely a read error, because the conserved phenylalanine at the end of the CDR3 is missing. This chain uses TRBV4-1 with TRBJ2-1, with 12 bases lining up with TRBD1. V gave up 0 bases and J gave up 11 bases; unmatched junction bases: 5. This CDR3 has 15 amino acids. Per the germline V gene, CDR1 is MGHRA and CDR2 is YSYEKL. The CDR3 DNA reads as TGCGCCAGCAGCCAAGAAGGGACAGGGGGCTATAAGCAGTTCCTC. This encodes CASSQEGTGGYKQFL.

Regarding this clonotype: It may be a read error: a sequence one base away is much more abundant. This sequence joins TRBV6-6 and TRBJ1-1, with a weak D call TRBD1 (6 bases). V lost 6 bases, J lost 4 bases, and 9 bases lay in between. This CDR3 is 12 amino acids long. CDR1 is MNHNY and CDR2 is SVGAGI in the germline V gene (reference sequence). As DNA, the CDR3 is TGTGCCAGCAGCGACAGGAGCACTGAAGCTTTCTTT. Translated: CASSDRSTEAFF.

This clonotype showed up many times. The chain joins TRBV6-6 to TRBJ1-2; the match to TRBD1 covers 7 bases. V trimming: 2 bases; J trimming: 2 bases; junction bases outside the gene matches: 2. Germline lookup yields CDR1 MNHNY and CDR2 SVGAGI (reference sequence). This CDR3 spans 14 amino acids. The CDR3 coding sequence is TGTGCCAGCAGTTACCAGGGACAGAACTATGGCTACACCTTC. Its translation is CASSYQGQNYGYTF.

This clonotype was recorded many times. The CDR3 sequence: CSVELAVNTEAFF. CDR3 sequence (DNA): TGCAGCGTTGAACTGGCGGTAAACACTGAAGCTTTCTTT. This chain links TRBV29-1 with TRBJ1-1; D unclear. Per the germline V gene, CDR1 is SQVTM and CDR2 is ANQGSEA. V was trimmed by 2 bases and J by 2 bases, leaving 9 bases between them. This CDR3 is built from 13 residues.

V gene TRBV28 combines with J gene TRBJ1-2; 9 bases match TRBD1. The CDR3 has 14 residues. The V gene's germline CDR1 is MDHEN and CDR2 SYDVKM. Losses at the gene ends were 6 bases for V and 8 bases for J; bases not matched to a gene: 10. The CDR3 loop is CASRPTGGAGGYTF. The CDR3 nucleotides are TGTGCCAGCAGACCTACAGGGGGCGCGGGGGGCTACACCTTC.

With regard to this clonotype: A much larger clone lies one base from this, so it may be a read error. This chain links TRBV12-3 or TRBV12-4 with TRBJ2-5; D remains unclear. The CDR3 loop spans 13 amino acids. CDR3 DNA: TGTGTCAGCAGGCTAGGAGTCCAAGAGACCCAGTACTTC. Translation: CVSRLGVQETQYF.

The J gene is TRBJ1-3, the V gene TRBV6-1, with D perhaps matching TRBD1 (6 bases). Trimming left V 6 bases short and J 1 base short, with 19 bases between. CDR1 is MNHNS, CDR2 SASEGT, per germline. The CDR3 totals 17 residues. In nucleotides, the CDR3 is TGTGCCAGCAGAGATAGGACCGGGGGGGCTTCTGGAAACACCATATATTTT. As protein: CASRDRTGGASGNTIYF.